This T cell receptor beta chain is drawn from a study of shared T cell receptors in the human thymus. Profiled with immunoSEQ multiplex PCR; TCRdb holds only in-frame clones, not every one. The table lists over 350,000 clones, approximately 95% of them singletons, with about 0.02% in the top ten. The CDR3 covers 16 residues. The germline CDR1 and CDR2 sequences are LNHNV and YYDKDF (reference sequence). V lost 1 base, J lost 5 bases, and 17 bases lay in between. The clonotype was recovered from a human donor. V is TRBV15 and J is TRBJ2-5; possibly TRBD1 or TRBD2 for D (7 bases each). The sequenced material came from thymocytes. CDR3 sequence reads: CATSRGAGGDWETQYF. The CDR3, as DNA: TGTGCCACCAGCAGAGGAGCAGGGGGGGATTGGGAGACCCAGTACTTC. The variable domain in full, with the rest retrieved from reference TRBV15 and TRBJ2-5, is DAMVIQNPRYQVTQFGKPVTLSCSQTLNHNVMYWYQQKSSQAPKLLFHYYDKDFNNEADTPDNFQSRRPNTSFCFLDIRSPGLGDTAMYLCATSRGAGGDWETQYFGPGTRLLVL.